This T cell receptor (beta chain) was documented in a study of identical twins. Notes on the study in general: Abundant cord blood beta clonotypes carried fewer insertions; memory repertoires showed none.

TCRdb called the 5' RACE reads again in MiXCR, with one record for every CDR3 protein. The table has about 220,000 distinct CDR3 sequences, 7.5% seen once; the top ten hold more than 1.5%. In the case of this clonotype: Its antigen is unknown.

The V end was cut by 2 bases, the J end by 2 bases, with 13 bases between. The CDR3 sequence is 15 residues long. The same data also went into a second study, on yellow fever vaccine responses in identical twins.

Sequencing used memory (CD45RO+) T cells sorted from blood. The TCR was taken from a woman aged 18 to 35 in good health. The gene calls are TRBV12-3 or TRBV12-4 and TRBJ2-7; tentatively, D is TRBD1 or TRBD2 (5 bases each). The CDR3 DNA reads as TGTGCCAGCAGTTTAAGTGGTGGGACCACCTACGAGCAGTACTTC. It is translated as CASSLSGGTTYEQYF.